The clone carrying this T cell receptor (beta chain) was counted between two and nine times. The antigen is unknown. Germline values: CDR1 ENHRY, CDR2 SYGVKD. Trimming stripped 6 bases from V and 10 bases from J, with 18 bases between. This CDR3 is 13 amino acids long. These data originate in a study of T cell repertoires in cytomegalovirus infection. Study context: Public TCR beta signatures marked donors with CMV infection and the matching HLA.

TCRdb redid the calling of the reads with MiXCR, one entry per CDR3 protein. The sample has some 700,000 distinct CDR3 sequences, roughly 30% seen once. Study-wide points: Summed frequency of shared TCR beta families picked out CMV carriers who also had the relevant HLA.

The TCR comes from a human donor in good health (CMV status not recorded). Some clones in this sample may be carry-over from other donors' samples. The J gene is TRBJ1-1, the V gene TRBV10-3, with no clear D. Source: cultured PBMCs, taken from culture after CMV antigen stimulation. This CDR3 is CAIRSSKPSGAFF. The CDR3 DNA is TGTGCCATCAGATCGAGTAAACCGTCGGGAGCTTTCTTT.